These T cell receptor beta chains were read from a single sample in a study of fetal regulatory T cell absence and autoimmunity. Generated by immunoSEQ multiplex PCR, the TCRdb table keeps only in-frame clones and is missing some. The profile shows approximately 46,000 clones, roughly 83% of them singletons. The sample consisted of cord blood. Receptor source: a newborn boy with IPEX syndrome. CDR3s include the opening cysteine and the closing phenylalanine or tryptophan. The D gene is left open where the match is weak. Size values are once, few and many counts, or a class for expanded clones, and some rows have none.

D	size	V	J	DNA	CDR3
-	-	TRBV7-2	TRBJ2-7	TGTGCCAGCAGCTTAGCGATGACCACTAGGAACGAGCAGTACTTC	CASSLAMTTRNEQYF
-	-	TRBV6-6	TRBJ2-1	TGTGCCAGCAGTTACTCGATCCTAGAGGGGTACAATGAGCAGTTCTTC	CASSYSILEGYNEQFF
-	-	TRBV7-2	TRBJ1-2	TGTGCCAGCAGCTTAGACGGCAGGAGAAATGGCTACACCTTC	CASSLDGRRNGYTF
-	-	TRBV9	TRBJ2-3	TGTGCCAGCAGCCCTCGGACAAAACCCTCCGGAACAGATACGCAGTATTTT	CASSPRTKPSGTDTQYF
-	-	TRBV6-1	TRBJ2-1	TGTGCCAGCAGTGGGGGAAGCTCCTACAATGAGCAGTTCTTC	CASSGGSSYNEQFF
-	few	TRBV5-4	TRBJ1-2	TGTGCCAGCAGCTTGGGGACGCCTGGCTACACCTTC	CASSLGTPGYTF
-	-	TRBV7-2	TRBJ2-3	TGTGCCAGCAGCTTTATAAGGGGCTCAGATACGCAGTATTTT	CASSFIRGSDTQYF
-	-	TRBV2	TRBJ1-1	TGTGCCAGTAGACAGAACACTGAAGCTTTCTTT	CASRQNTEAFF
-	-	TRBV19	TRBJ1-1	TGTGCCAGTAGCGAGGGATTCGGGAACACTGAAGCTTTCTTT	CASSEGFGNTEAFF
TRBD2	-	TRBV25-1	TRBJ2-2	TGTGCCAGCAGTGAAGGACTAGCGGCGAACACCGGGGAGCTGTTTTTT	CASSEGLAANTGELFF
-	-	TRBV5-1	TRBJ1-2	TGCGCCAGCAGCTTACTCTCCTACGTCGTCCGCGATGCTGGCTACACCTTC	CASSLLSYVVRDAGYTF
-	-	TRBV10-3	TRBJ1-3	TGTGCCATCAGGGGTGGAAACACCATATATTTT	CAIRGGNTIYF
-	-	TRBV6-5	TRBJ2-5	TGTGCCAGCAGAAGAGGGACCCCGAGGGAGGAGACCCAGTACTTC	CASRRGTPREETQYF
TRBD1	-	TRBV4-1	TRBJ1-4	TGCGCCAGCAGCCCGACAGGGGGGTATGAAAAACTGTTTTTT	CASSPTGGYEKLFF
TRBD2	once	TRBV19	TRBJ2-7	TGTGCCAGTAGTATTGCCGGGAGGGCCGGGGAGCAGTACTTC	CASSIAGRAGEQYF
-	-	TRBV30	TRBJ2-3	TGTGCCTGGGGGAGCACAGATACGCAGTATTTT	CAWGSTDTQYF
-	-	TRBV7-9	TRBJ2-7	TGTGCCAGCAGCTCATGGACAGCACTCTACGAGCAGTACTTC	CASSSWTALYEQYF
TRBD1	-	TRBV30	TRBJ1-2	TGTGCCTGCGCAGGGGGCCTGAACTATGGCTACACCTTC	CACAGGLNYGYTF
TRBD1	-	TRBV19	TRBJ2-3	TGTGACGAAGGGACAGGGGGCCAAGATACGCAGTATTTT	CDEGTGGQDTQYF
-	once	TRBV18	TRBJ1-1	TGTGCCAGCTCACCCCGGGGCATGAACACTGAAGCTTTCTTT	CASSPRGMNTEAFF
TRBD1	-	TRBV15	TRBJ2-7	TGTGCCACCAGCAGAGTTCGGGACAGGGTCTACGAGCAGTACTTC	CATSRVRDRVYEQYF
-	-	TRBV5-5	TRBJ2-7	TGTGCCAGCAGCCGGATTTGGGGGCCCAACTCCTACGAGCAGTACTTC	CASSRIWGPNSYEQYF
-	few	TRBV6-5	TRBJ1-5	TGTGCCGTCGGGGGCCATCAGCCCCAGCATTTT	CAVGGHQPQHF
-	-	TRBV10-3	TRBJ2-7	TGTGCCATCAGTGCCGGACTATCCTACGAGCAGTACTTC	CAISAGLSYEQYF
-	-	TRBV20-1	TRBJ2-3	TGCAGGGCGGGTACGCAGTATTTT	CRAGTQYF
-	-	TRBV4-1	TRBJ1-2	TGCGCCAGCAGCCCAGGGGATAAGGATGGCTACACCTTC	CASSPGDKDGYTF
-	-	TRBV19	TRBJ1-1	TGTGCCAGTACCCGAGGGGGGACAAGGATTTCTGAAGCTTTCTTT	CASTRGGTRISEAFF
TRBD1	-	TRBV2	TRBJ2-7	TGTGCCAGCGTGGGGACAGCCTACGAGCAGTACTTC	CASVGTAYEQYF
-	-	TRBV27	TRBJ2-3	TGTGCCAGCAGTTTTGGTGGCACAGATACGCAGTATTTT	CASSFGGTDTQYF
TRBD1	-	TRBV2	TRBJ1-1	TGTGCCACCTCGGAACAGGGGGCAATGAACACTGAAGCTTTCTTT	CATSEQGAMNTEAFF
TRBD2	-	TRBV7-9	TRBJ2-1	TGTGCCAGCTCCGCGGCGGGAGGGCCTAACAATGAGCAGTTCTTC	CASSAAGGPNNEQFF
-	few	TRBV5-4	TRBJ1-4	TGTGCCAGCAGCTTGGAAGCTGGGGTTAATGAAAAACTGTTTTTT	CASSLEAGVNEKLFF
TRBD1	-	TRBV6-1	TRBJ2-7	TGTGCCAGCAGGGGACAGTACTACGAGCAGTACTTC	CASRGQYYEQYF
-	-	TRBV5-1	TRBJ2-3	TGCGCCAGCAGCTTTAGGCGGGGCAGCACAGATACGCAGTATTTT	CASSFRRGSTDTQYF
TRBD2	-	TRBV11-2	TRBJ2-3	TGTGCCAGCAGCTCAACTAGCGGCACAGATACGCAGTATTTT	CASSSTSGTDTQYF
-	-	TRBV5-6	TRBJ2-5	TGTGCCAGCAGCCCCGGAACCCAGGAGACCCAGTACTTC	CASSPGTQETQYF
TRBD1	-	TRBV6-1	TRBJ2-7	TGTGCCAGCAGTTCCCCGGGACAGGGGGCGTGGGAGCAGTACTTC	CASSSPGQGAWEQYF